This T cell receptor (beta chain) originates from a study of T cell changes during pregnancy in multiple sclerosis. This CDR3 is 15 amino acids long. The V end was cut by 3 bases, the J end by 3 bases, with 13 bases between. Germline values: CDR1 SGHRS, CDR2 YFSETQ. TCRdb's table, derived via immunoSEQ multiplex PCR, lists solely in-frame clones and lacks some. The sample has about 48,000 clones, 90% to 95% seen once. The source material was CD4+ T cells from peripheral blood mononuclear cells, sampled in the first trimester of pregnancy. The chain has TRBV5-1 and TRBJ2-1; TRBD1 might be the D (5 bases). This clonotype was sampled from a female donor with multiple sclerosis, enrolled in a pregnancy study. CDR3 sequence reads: CASSSTVGGYNEQFF. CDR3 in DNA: TGCGCCAGCAGCTCGACAGTGGGTGGCTACAATGAGCAGTTCTTC.